Given below is one T cell receptor (beta chain) in context. No antigen is known for it. The data were obtained in a study of OX40 agonist ivuxolimab in advanced cancers. Across the whole study: Patients enrolled in dose escalation were diagnosed with hepatocellular carcinoma, melanoma, renal cell or head and neck cancer. Three patients, one with hepatocellular carcinoma and two with cutaneous melanoma, responded partially. Study-level results: Nonresponders included some who also had low normalized T-cell clonal expansion. More expanded clones were found, on average, in CD8+ than in CD4+ T cells.

Trimming cost V 5 bases and J 0 bases; bases outside gene matches: 10. The CDR3 has 16 residues. In germline, CDR1 is MNHEY, CDR2 SMNVEV (reference sequence). Repertoires were generated with immunoSEQ multiplex PCR, while TCRdb's copy carries only in-frame clones and drops some. The sample lists 70,000 to 85,000 clones; around 82% were seen once. The V call is TRBV27, the J call TRBJ2-7, with 7 bases that match TRBD1. The receptor was isolated from an adult with an advanced solid tumor such as melanoma, head and neck, liver or kidney cancer. The sequenced sample was CD4+ or CD8+ T cells sorted from blood, obtained in a trial of the OX40 agonist ivuxolimab. The CDR3 bases are TGTGCCAGCAGTCTAAAAACAGGGGTCGGCTCCTACGAGCAGTACTTC. This encodes CASSLKTGVGSYEQYF.